This T cell receptor (beta chain) was captured in a study of shared clonotypes between healthy human individuals. The germline V gene has CDR1 SGHDT and CDR2 YYEEEE. The CDR3 totals 14 residues. V lost 5 bases, J lost 0 bases, and 11 bases lay in between. Assay used: immunoSEQ multiplex PCR; TCRdb lists only in-frame clones, some missing. The sample holds about 1,500,000 clones; more than 95% are singletons and the top ten take roughly 1.2%. The sequence was obtained from a young man in good health. The chain combines TRBV5-6 with TRBJ1-1, with D possibly TRBD1 on 5 matching bases. The specimen was naive CD4+ T cells sorted from blood. Noted subset: CD45RA+ positively selected. The CDR3 DNA reads TGTGCCAGCAGAAGACAGTTCATGAACACTGAAGCTTTCTTT. This encodes CASRRQFMNTEAFF.